A selection of T cell receptor beta chains follows, all from one sample in a study of T cells after yellow fever vaccination. Each CDR3 protein gets one entry after TCRdb re-called the 5' RACE reads with MiXCR. Counted here are about 69,000 distinct CDR3 sequences, around 6.2% occurring once; the ten biggest clones make up under 2.5%. The sample was CD4+ T cells sorted from PBMCs, taken around 16 days after the first yellow fever vaccination. The receptors originated from a man aged 18 to 29 who received the YFV17D yellow fever vaccine. CDR3s include the opening cysteine and the closing phenylalanine or tryptophan. Each record gives: clone size, V gene, D gene, J gene, CDR3 protein, CDR3 DNA. A D gene is named only where the DNA matches it firmly. For some rows the clone size is stated as once, few or many, or as a class when expanded; others skip it.

many,TRBV12-3/TRBV12-4,TRBD1,TRBJ2-2,CASKVLGGANTGELFF,TGTGCCAGCAAGGTGCTAGGGGGCGCGAACACCGGGGAGCTGTTTTTT
many,TRBV18,NA,TRBJ2-2,CASSPVENTGELFF,TGTGCCAGCTCACCAGTAGAGAACACCGGGGAGCTGTTTTTT
few,TRBV29-1,NA,TRBJ2-7,CSVEGSSSYEQYF,TGCAGCGTTGAAGGGTCCAGCTCCTACGAGCAGTACTTC
many,TRBV29-1,NA,TRBJ2-2,CSGFRVDTGELFF,TGCAGCGGATTTAGGGTAGATACCGGGGAGCTGTTTTTT
many,TRBV20-1,NA,TRBJ2-6,CSAIDSASGANVLTF,TGCAGTGCTATAGACAGCGCCTCTGGGGCCAACGTCCTGACTTTC
few,TRBV5-1,TRBD1,TRBJ2-3,CASSLQGTVGTDTQYF,TGCGCCAGCAGCTTGCAGGGGACAGTTGGCACAGATACGCAGTATTTT
many,TRBV20-1,TRBD1,TRBJ1-4,CSARWSTGGNEKLFF,TGCAGTGCTAGGTGGTCCACAGGGGGTAATGAAAAACTGTTTTTT
many,TRBV5-1,NA,TRBJ1-2,CASRPSVVDGYTF,TGCGCCAGCAGACCCAGTGTGGTGGATGGCTACACCTTC
many,TRBV6-2/TRBV6-3,NA,TRBJ1-5,CASAWDGGIQPQHF,TGTGCCAGCGCCTGGGACGGAGGGATCCAGCCCCAGCATTTT
many,TRBV7-2,NA,TRBJ2-1,CASSLTKGSNEQFF,TGTGCCAGCAGCTTAACGAAGGGATCCAATGAGCAGTTCTTC
many,TRBV24-1,NA,TRBJ2-1,CATSDMDGTREQFF,TGTGCCACCAGTGATATGGACGGCACCAGGGAGCAGTTCTTC
many,TRBV7-8,TRBD2,TRBJ2-1,CASSLIRFVGGGVSNEQFF,TGTGCCAGCAGCTTAATAAGATTCGTCGGCGGGGGGGTCTCCAATGAGCAGTTCTTC
many,TRBV18,NA,TRBJ2-2,CASSPPRTANTGELFF,TGTGCCAGCTCACCACCAAGGACAGCAAACACCGGGGAGCTGTTTTTT
many,TRBV29-1,TRBD1,TRBJ1-1,CSVEGTGLTEAFF,TGCAGCGTTGAAGGGACAGGGCTCACTGAAGCTTTCTTT
many,TRBV6-5,NA,TRBJ1-1,CASINTGGTEAFF,TGTGCCAGCATCAACACGGGGGGCACTGAAGCTTTCTTT
many,TRBV7-2,NA,TRBJ2-5,CASSFFGGSQETQYF,TGTGCCAGCAGCTTTTTCGGCGGGTCACAAGAGACCCAGTACTTC
many,TRBV5-1,TRBD1,TRBJ1-2,CASSFSDRGDGYTF,TGCGCCAGCAGCTTTTCAGACAGGGGAGATGGCTACACCTTC
many,TRBV29-1,NA,TRBJ2-7,CSVGFNYEQYF,TGCAGCGTAGGATTCAACTACGAGCAGTACTTC
many,TRBV29-1,NA,TRBJ1-5,CSAQAGAGGNQPQHF,TGCAGCGCCCAGGCCGGGGCCGGTGGCAATCAGCCCCAGCATTTT
many,TRBV20-1,NA,TRBJ1-1,CSARDRLRGATPEAFF,TGCAGTGCTAGAGATCGTTTGAGGGGGGCGACCCCTGAAGCTTTCTTT
few,TRBV18,NA,TRBJ1-5,CASSPFQGNQPQHF,TGTGCCAGCTCACCTTTCCAGGGAAACCAGCCCCAGCATTTT
many,TRBV28,TRBD2,TRBJ2-2,CASSLFRLAANTGELFF,TGTGCCAGCAGTTTATTTAGGCTAGCGGCGAACACCGGGGAGCTGTTTTTT
many,TRBV7-9,TRBD2,TRBJ2-3,CASSPGLAASTDTQYF,TGTGCCAGCAGTCCTGGACTAGCGGCTAGCACAGATACGCAGTATTTT
many,TRBV5-1,NA,TRBJ2-5,CASSLGVEGRGETQYF,TGCGCCAGCAGCTTGGGGGTGGAAGGTCGCGGGGAGACCCAGTACTTC
few,TRBV11-2,NA,TRBJ2-3,CASSLVVSGGGGDTQYF,TGTGCCAGCAGCTTAGTAGTTTCGGGGGGCGGCGGAGATACGCAGTATTTT
many,TRBV12-3/TRBV12-4,NA,TRBJ2-2,CASSPRRDGELFF,TGTGCCAGCAGTCCTAGACGGGACGGGGAGCTGTTTTTT
many,TRBV3-1,NA,TRBJ1-2,CASSHWSASSNYGYTF,TGTGCCAGCAGCCATTGGAGCGCCTCCTCTAACTATGGCTACACCTTC
many,TRBV12-3/TRBV12-4,NA,TRBJ2-2,CASSRGSDTGELFF,TGTGCCAGCAGTCGGGGGTCAGACACCGGGGAGCTGTTTTTT
many,TRBV6-2/TRBV6-3,TRBD1,TRBJ1-2,CASSYPGQGYGYTF,TGTGCCAGCAGTTATCCAGGACAGGGCTATGGCTACACCTTC
many,TRBV12-3/TRBV12-4,NA,TRBJ2-2,CASRPDTGELFF,TGTGCCAGCAGGCCTGATACCGGGGAGCTGTTTTTT
many,TRBV5-1,NA,TRBJ1-5,CASSFESNQPQHF,TGCGCCAGCAGCTTTGAAAGCAATCAGCCCCAGCATTTT
many,TRBV20-1,NA,TRBJ2-6,CSARANSGANVLTF,TGCAGTGCTAGGGCCAACTCTGGGGCCAACGTCCTGACTTTC
many,TRBV6-1,NA,TRBJ2-3,CASSLPGTDTQYF,TGTGCCAGCAGCCTCCCAGGGACAGATACGCAGTATTTT
many,TRBV12-3/TRBV12-4,NA,TRBJ1-5,CASTSSGGQPQHF,TGTGCCAGCACCTCGTCTGGGGGTCAGCCCCAGCATTTT
many,TRBV5-1,TRBD1,TRBJ2-5,CASSLGTGRKQETQYF,TGCGCCAGCAGCTTGGGGACAGGGCGAAAACAAGAGACCCAGTACTTC
many,TRBV7-2,NA,TRBJ1-2,CASSLGRGRYGYTF,TGTGCCAGCAGTTTGGGCAGGGGTCGGTATGGCTACACCTTC
NA,TRBV7-3,NA,TRBJ2-3,CASSLNSWGVRDTQYF,TGTGCCAGCAGCTTAAATTCCTGGGGGGTGAGAGATACGCAGTATTTT
many,TRBV7-2,NA,TRBJ1-6,CASSSGRPLHF,TGTGCCAGCAGCTCCGGGAGACCCCTCCACTTT
many,TRBV5-1,NA,TRBJ1-2,CASSRVDTGTYGYTF,TGCGCCAGCAGCCGAGTCGACACGGGGACATATGGCTACACCTTC
many,TRBV24-1,TRBD2,TRBJ2-1,CATSDFEGTSQNEQFF,TGTGCCACCAGTGATTTTGAGGGGACTAGCCAAAATGAGCAGTTCTTC
many,TRBV18,NA,TRBJ1-5,CASSPPGFPNQPQHF,TGTGCCAGCTCACCACCCGGATTCCCCAATCAGCCCCAGCATTTT
many,TRBV5-4,NA,TRBJ2-4,CASSDPGRRAGGNIQYF,TGTGCCAGCAGCGATCCGGGACGGCGGGCTGGGGGAAACATTCAGTACTTC
many,TRBV5-1,NA,TRBJ2-1,CASSHAGFADEQFF,TGCGCCAGCAGCCACGCAGGGTTCGCTGATGAGCAGTTCTTC
many,TRBV6-1,TRBD1,TRBJ1-2,CASSEAAGGAGYGYTF,TGTGCCAGCAGTGAAGCGGCAGGGGGCGCGGGCTATGGCTACACCTTC